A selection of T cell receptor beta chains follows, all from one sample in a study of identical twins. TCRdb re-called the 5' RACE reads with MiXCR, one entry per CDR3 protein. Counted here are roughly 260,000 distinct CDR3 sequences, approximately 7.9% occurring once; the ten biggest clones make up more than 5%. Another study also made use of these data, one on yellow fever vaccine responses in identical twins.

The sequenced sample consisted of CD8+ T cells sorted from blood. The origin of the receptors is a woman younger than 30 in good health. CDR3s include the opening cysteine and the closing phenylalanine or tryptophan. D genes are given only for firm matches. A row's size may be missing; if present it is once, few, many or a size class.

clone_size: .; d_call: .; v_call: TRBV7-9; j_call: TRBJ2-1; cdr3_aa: CASSPGAVGYNEQFF; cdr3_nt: TGTGCCAGCAGCCCAGGGGCGGTTGGATACAATGAGCAGTTCTTC
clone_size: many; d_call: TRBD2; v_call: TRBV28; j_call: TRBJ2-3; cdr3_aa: CASSLLAGPEVLTQYF; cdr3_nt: TGTGCCAGCAGTTTATTAGCGGGCCCTGAGGTACTTACGCAGTATTTT
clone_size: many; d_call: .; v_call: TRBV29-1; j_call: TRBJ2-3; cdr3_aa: CSVEPTGHPTDTQYF; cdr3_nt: TGCAGCGTTGAACCAACGGGACACCCCACAGATACGCAGTATTTT
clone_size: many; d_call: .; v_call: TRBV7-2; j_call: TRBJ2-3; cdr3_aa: CASSLVGAFPTDTQYF; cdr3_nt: TGTGCCAGCAGCTTGGTGGGGGCATTCCCCACAGATACGCAGTATTTT
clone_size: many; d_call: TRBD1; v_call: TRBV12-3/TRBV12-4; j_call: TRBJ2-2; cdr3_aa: CASSKTGTYRFRELFF; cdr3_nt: TGTGCCAGCAGTAAGACAGGGACCTACCGGTTCAGGGAGCTGTTTTTT
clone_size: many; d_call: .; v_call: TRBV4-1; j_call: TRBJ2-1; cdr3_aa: CASSQEWSERDEQFF; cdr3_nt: TGCGCCAGCAGCCAAGAATGGTCCGAGCGGGATGAGCAGTTCTTC
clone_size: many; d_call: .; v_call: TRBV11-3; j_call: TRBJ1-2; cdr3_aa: CASSVAREYNYGYTF; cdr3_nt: TGTGCCAGCAGCGTAGCGCGGGAATACAACTATGGCTACACCTTC
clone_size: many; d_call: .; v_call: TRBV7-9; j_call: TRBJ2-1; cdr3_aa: CASSFGLQKYNEQFF; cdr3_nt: TGTGCCAGCAGCTTCGGACTACAAAAATACAATGAGCAGTTCTTC
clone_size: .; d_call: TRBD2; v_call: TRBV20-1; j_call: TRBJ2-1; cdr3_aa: CSARDSGGFYNEQFF; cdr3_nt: TGCAGTGCTAGAGACAGCGGGGGGTTTTACAATGAGCAGTTCTTC
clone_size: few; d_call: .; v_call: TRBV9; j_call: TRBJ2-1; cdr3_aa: CASSVRQGLLNEQFF; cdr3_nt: TGTGCCAGCAGCGTCAGGCAGGGCCTACTCAATGAGCAGTTCTTC
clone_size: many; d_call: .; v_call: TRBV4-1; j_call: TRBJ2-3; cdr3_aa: CASSPSGGPSDTQYF; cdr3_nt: TGCGCCAGCAGCCCATCTGGGGGTCCTTCAGATACGCAGTATTTT
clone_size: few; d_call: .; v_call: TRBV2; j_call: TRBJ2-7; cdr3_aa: CASSQIQGTHEQYF; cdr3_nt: TGTGCCAGCAGCCAAATACAGGGAACCCACGAGCAGTACTTC
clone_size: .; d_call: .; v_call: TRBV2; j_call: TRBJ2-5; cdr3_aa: CASSEAVRGPYQETQYF; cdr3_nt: TGTGCCAGCAGTGAGGCGGTCCGGGGTCCGTACCAAGAGACCCAGTACTTC
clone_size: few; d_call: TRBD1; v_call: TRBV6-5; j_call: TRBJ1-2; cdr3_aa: CASSYGTGGNYGYTF; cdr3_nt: TGTGCCAGCAGTTACGGGACAGGGGGAAACTATGGCTACACCTTC
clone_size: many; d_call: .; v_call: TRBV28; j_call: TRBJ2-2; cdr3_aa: CASSLWAGSGELFF; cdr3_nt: TGTGCCAGCAGTTTATGGGCAGGGTCCGGGGAGCTGTTTTTT
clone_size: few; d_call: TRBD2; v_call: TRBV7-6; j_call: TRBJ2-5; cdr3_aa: CASSSHSGGAGETQYF; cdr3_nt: TGTGCCAGCAGCTCCCATAGCGGGGGGGCCGGAGAGACCCAGTACTTC
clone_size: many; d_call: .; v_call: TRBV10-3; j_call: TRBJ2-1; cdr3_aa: CAISDHSEAPYNEQFF; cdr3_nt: TGTGCCATCAGTGATCATAGCGAGGCACCCTACAATGAGCAGTTCTTC
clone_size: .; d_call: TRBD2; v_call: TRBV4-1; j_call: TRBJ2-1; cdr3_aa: CASSTSLAGGGYNEQFF; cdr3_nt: TGCGCCAGCAGCACCTCGCTAGCGGGAGGAGGCTACAATGAGCAGTTCTTC
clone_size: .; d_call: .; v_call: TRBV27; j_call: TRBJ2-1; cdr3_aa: CASSSWTTGNEQFF; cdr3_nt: TGTGCCAGCAGTTCCTGGACAACTGGGAATGAGCAGTTCTTC
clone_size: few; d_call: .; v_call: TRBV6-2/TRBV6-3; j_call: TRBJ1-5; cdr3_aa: CASLGDHSNQPQHF; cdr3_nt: TGTGCCAGCCTAGGGGACCATAGCAATCAGCCCCAGCATTTT
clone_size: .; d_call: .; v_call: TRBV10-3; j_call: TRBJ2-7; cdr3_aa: CAISERVDEQYF; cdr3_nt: TGTGCCATCAGTGAGCGGGTAGACGAGCAGTACTTC
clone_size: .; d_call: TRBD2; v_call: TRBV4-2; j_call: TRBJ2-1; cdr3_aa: CASSQESGGAREQFF; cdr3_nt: TGTGCCAGCAGCCAAGAGAGCGGGGGCGCTCGAGAGCAGTTCTTC
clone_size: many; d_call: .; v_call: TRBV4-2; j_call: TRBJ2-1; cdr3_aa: CASSGRNEQFF; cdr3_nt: TGTGCCAGCAGCGGGAGAAATGAGCAGTTCTTC
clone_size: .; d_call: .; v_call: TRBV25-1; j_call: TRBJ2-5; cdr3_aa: CASSEWVISQETQYF; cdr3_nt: TGTGCCAGCAGTGAATGGGTGATCAGCCAAGAGACCCAGTACTTC
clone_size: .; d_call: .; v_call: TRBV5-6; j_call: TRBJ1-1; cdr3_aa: CASSFLDRAFF; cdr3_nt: TGTGCCAGCAGCTTCTTGGACAGAGCTTTCTTT
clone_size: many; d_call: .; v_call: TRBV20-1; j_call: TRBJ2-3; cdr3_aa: CSAEFPDTQYF; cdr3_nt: TGCAGTGCTGAGTTCCCGGATACGCAGTATTTT
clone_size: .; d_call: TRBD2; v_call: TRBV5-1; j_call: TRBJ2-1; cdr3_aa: CASSLTPGLAGGRGYNEQFF; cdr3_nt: TGCGCCAGCAGCCTCACTCCGGGACTAGCGGGGGGCCGGGGCTACAATGAGCAGTTCTTC
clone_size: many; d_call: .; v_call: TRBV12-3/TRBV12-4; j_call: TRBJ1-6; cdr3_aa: CASSSGKFNSPLHF; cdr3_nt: TGTGCCAGCAGTTCCGGGAAATTCAATTCACCCCTCCACTTT
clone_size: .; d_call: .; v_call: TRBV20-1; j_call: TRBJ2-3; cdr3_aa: CSASYARSIGTDTQYF; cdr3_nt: TGCAGTGCTAGCTACGCACGGAGCATCGGCACAGATACGCAGTATTTT
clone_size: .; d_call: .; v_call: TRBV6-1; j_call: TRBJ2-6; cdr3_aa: CASSEFVGSGANVLTF; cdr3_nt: TGTGCCAGCAGTGAATTTGTAGGCTCTGGGGCCAACGTCCTGACTTTC
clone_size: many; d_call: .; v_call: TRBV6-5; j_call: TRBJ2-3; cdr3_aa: CASSYDGGHTDTQYF; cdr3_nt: TGTGCCAGCAGTTACGACGGGGGCCACACAGATACGCAGTATTTT
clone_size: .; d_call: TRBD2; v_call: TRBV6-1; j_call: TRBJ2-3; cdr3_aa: CASSSLAGSKDTQYF; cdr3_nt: TGTGCCAGCAGTAGTCTAGCGGGGTCTAAAGATACGCAGTATTTT
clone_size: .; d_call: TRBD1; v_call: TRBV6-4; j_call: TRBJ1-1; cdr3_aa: CASSDQSGGTEAFF; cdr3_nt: TGTGCCAGCAGTGACCAGTCAGGGGGCACTGAAGCTTTCTTT
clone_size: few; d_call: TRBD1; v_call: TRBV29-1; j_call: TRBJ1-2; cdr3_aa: CSDQGDYGYTF; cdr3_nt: TGCAGCGATCAGGGGGACTATGGCTACACCTTC
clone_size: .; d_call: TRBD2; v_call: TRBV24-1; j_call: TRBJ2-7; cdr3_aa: CATSERGLDDEQYF; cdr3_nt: TGTGCCACCAGTGAGAGGGGACTAGATGACGAGCAGTACTTC
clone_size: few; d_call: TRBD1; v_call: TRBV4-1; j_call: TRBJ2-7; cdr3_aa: CASSPRTGGSYEQYF; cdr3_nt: TGCGCCAGCAGCCCTCGCACAGGGGGGTCCTACGAGCAGTACTTC
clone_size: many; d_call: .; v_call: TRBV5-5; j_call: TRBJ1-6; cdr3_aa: CASSLDPDSPLHF; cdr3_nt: TGTGCCAGCAGCTTGGATCCGGATTCACCCCTCCACTTT
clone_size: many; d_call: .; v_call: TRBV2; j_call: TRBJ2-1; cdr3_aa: CASSEVGRNNEQFF; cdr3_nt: TGTGCCAGCAGTGAAGTAGGCAGAAACAATGAGCAGTTCTTC
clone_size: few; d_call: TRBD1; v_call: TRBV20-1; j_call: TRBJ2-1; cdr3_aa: CSARGQGVVNEQFF; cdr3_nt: TGCAGTGCTAGAGGGCAGGGGGTGGTAAATGAGCAGTTCTTC
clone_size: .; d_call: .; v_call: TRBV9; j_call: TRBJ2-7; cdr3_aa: CASSVVDGYEQYF; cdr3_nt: TGTGCCAGCAGCGTAGTGGACGGCTACGAGCAGTACTTC
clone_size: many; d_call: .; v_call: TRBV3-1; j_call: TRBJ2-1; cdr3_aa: CASSQVWPPDEQFF; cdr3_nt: TGTGCCAGCAGCCAAGTTTGGCCACCCGATGAGCAGTTCTTC
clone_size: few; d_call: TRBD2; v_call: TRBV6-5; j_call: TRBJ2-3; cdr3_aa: CASSYSFSGKSADTQYF; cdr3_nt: TGTGCCAGCAGTTACTCATTTAGCGGGAAATCAGCAGATACGCAGTATTTT
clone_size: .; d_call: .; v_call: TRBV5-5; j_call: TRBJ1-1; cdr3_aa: CASSFDQGITEAFF; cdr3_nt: TGTGCCAGCAGCTTCGACCAGGGGATCACTGAAGCTTTCTTT
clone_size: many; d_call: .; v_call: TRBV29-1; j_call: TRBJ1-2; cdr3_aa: CSVADGFYGYTF; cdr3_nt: TGCAGCGTAGCTGACGGATTCTATGGCTACACCTTC
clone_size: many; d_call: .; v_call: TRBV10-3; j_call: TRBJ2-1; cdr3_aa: CAISEERPSSYNEQFF; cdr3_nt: TGTGCCATCAGTGAGGAGCGGCCGAGCTCCTACAATGAGCAGTTCTTC
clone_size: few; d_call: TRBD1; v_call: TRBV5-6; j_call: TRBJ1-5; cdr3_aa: CASSFGTGGNQPQHF; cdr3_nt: TGTGCCAGCAGCTTTGGGACAGGGGGCAATCAGCCCCAGCATTTT
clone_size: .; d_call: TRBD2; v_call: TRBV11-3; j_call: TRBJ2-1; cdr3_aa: CASSLVSGSLYEQFF; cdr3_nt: TGTGCCAGCAGCTTAGTTAGCGGGAGTCTCTATGAGCAGTTCTTC
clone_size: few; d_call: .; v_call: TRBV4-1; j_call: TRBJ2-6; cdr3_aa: CASSQPVGAGANVLTF; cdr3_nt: TGCGCCAGCAGCCAACCGGTCGGAGCTGGGGCCAACGTCCTGACTTTC
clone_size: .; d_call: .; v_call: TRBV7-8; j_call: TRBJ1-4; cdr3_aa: CASSLDRLNEKLFF; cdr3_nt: TGTGCCAGCAGCTTGGACAGACTTAATGAAAAACTGTTTTTT
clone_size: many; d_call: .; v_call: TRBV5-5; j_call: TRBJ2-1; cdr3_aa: CASSSRSFYEQFF; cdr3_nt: TGTGCCAGCAGCTCACGCTCTTTCTATGAGCAGTTCTTC
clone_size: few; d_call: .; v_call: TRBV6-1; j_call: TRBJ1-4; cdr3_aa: CASRQTTNGKLFF; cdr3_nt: TGTGCCAGCAGACAGACAACTAATGGAAAACTGTTTTTT